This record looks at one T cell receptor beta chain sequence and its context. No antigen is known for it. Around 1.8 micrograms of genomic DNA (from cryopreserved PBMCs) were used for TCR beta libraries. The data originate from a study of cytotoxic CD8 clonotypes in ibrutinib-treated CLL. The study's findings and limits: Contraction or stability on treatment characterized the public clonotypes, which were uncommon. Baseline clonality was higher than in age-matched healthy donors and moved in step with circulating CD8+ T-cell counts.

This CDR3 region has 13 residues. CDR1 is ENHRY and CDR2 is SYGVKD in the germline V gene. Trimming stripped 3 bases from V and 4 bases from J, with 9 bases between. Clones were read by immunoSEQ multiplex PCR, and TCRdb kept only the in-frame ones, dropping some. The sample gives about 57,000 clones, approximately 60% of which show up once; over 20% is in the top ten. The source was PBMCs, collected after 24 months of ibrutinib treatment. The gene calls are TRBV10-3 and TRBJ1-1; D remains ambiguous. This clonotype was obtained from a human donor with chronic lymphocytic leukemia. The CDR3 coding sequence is TGTGCCATCAGTGAACTCGAGAGCACTGAAGCTTTCTTT. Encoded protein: CAISELESTEAFF.